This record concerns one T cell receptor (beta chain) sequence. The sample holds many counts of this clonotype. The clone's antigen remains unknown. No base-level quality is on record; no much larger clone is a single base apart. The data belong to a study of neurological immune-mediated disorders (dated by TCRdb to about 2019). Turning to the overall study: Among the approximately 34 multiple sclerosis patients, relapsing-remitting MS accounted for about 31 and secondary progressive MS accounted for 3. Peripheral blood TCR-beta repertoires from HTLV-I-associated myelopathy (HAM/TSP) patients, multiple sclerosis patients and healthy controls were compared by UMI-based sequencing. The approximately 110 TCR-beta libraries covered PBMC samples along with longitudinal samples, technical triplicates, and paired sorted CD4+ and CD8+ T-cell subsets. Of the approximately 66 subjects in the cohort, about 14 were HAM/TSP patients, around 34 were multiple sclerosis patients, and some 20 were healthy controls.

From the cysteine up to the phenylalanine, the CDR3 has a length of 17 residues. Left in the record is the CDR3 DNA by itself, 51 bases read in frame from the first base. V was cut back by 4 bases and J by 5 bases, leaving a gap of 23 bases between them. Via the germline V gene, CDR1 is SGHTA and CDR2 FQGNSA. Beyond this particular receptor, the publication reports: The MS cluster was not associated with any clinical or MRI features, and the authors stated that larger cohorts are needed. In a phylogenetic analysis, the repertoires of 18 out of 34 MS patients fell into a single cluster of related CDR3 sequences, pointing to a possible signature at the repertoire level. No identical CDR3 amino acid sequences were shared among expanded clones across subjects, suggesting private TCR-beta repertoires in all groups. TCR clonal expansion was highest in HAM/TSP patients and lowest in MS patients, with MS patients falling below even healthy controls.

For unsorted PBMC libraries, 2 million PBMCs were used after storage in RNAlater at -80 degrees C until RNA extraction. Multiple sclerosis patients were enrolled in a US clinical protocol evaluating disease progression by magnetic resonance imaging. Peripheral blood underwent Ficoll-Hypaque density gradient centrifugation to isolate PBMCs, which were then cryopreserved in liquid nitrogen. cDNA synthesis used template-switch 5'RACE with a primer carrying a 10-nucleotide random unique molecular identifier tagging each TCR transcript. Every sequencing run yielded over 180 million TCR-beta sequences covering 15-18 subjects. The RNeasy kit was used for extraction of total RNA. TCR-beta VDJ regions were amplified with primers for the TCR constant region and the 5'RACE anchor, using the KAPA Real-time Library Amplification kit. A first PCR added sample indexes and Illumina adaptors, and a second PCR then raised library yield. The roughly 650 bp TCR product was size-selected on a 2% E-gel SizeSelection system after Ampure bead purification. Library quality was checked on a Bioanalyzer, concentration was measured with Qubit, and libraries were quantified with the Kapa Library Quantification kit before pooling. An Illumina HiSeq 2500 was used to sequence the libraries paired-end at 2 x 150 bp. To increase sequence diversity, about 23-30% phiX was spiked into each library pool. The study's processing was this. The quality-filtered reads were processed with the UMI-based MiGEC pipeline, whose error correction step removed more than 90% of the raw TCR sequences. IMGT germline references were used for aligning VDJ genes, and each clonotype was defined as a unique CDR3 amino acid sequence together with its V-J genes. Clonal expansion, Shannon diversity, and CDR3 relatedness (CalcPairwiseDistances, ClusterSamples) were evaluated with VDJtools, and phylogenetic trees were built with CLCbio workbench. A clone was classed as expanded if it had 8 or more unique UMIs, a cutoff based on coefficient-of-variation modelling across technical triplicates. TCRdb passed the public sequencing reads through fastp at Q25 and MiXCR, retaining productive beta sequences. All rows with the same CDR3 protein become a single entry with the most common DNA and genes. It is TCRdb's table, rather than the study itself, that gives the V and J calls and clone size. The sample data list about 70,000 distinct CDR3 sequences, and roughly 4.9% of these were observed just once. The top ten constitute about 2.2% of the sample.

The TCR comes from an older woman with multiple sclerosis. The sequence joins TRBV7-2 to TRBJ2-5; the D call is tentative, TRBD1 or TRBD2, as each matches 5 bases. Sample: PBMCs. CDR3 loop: CASSSREPGTPGETQYF. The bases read TGTGCCAGCAGCTCCAGAGAGCCCGGGACCCCCGGGGAGACCCAGTACTTC.